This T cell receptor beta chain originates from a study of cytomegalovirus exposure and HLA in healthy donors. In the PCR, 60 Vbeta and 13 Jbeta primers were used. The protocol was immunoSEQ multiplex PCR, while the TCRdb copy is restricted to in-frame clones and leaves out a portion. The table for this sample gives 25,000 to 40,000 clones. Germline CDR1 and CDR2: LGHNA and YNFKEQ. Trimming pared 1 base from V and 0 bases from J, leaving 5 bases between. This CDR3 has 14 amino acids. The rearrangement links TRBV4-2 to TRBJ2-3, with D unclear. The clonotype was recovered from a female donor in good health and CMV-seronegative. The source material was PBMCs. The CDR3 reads CASSQVGSTDTQYF. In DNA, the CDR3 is TGTGCCAGCAGCCAAGTGGGCAGCACAGATACGCAGTATTTT.